This passage covers 18 T cell receptor beta chains from one sample sequenced in a study of response to subunit inactivated influenza vaccine. Using its own MiXCR run on the RT-PCR reads, TCRdb lists one record per CDR3 protein. The sample lists hundreds of thousands of distinct CDR3 sequences, 6% to 9% occurring once. The sequences come from PBMCs from blood, collected around 2 years after vaccination. Receptors were obtained from a man in his fifties or sixties who received an inactivated influenza vaccine.

The chain employs TRBV7-6 and TRBJ2-5, with a possible D match to TRBD2 (5 bases). The length of the CDR3 is 15 residues. CDR1 and CDR2 (germline): SGHVS, FNYEAQ. The V end was cut by 5 bases, the J end by 14 bases, with 27 bases between. As DNA, the CDR3 is TGTGCCAGCAGCCACAAGGCCCGACTTGGGCCAGGAGGCTACTTC. This sequence encodes CASSHKARLGPGGYF.

This clonotype was observed a handful of times. As DNA, the CDR3 is TGTGCCAGCAGTTTAGGCAGGTGGTCCTACGAGCAGTACTTC. Its protein is CASSLGRWSYEQYF. The chain employs TRBV27 and TRBJ2-7; D unclear. V was shortened by 2 bases and J by 1 base, with 9 bases between the two germline ends. CDR3 length: 14 amino acids. Germline V gene data show CDR1 as MNHEY and CDR2 as SMNVEV (reference sequence).

The chain has TRBV20-1 and TRBJ2-1; D is undetermined. CDR3 size: 15 residues. Germline assignment: CDR1 DFQATT and CDR2 SNEGSKA (reference sequence). Trimming shortened V by 1 base and J by 0 bases, and 10 bases separated the two germline ends. Here the CDR3 reads CSARGSQSSYNEQFF. CDR3 DNA: TGCAGTGCTAGAGGGTCTCAAAGCTCCTACAATGAGCAGTTCTTC.

This chain joins TRBV4-1 and TRBJ1-2, with a weak D call TRBD1 (6 bases). The V end lost 7 bases, the J end lost 0 bases, and 15 bases lay between the germline ends. The CDR3 is 15 residues long. Germline-derived CDR1 and CDR2 are MGHRA and YSYEKL. CDR3 nucleotides: TGCGCCAGCAAGAGGACAGTCGCTCCTAACTATGGCTACACCTTC. Amino acid sequence: CASKRTVAPNYGYTF.

This chain joins TRBV10-3 and TRBJ2-3; D not certain. The CDR3 is 14 amino acids. Germline V gene data show CDR1 as ENHRY and CDR2 as SYGVKD. The V and J ends lost 5 bases and 1 base respectively, with 10 bases between them. The CDR3 reads CAISLKGGTDTQYF. The CDR3 DNA follows: TGTGCCATCAGTTTAAAGGGTGGCACAGATACGCAGTATTTT.

This rearrangement joins TRBV29-1 to TRBJ2-1; 10 bases map to TRBD1. The trim removed 2 bases at V and 7 bases at J, leaving 5 bases unmatched. CDR1 and CDR2 from the germline V gene are SQVTM and ANQGSEA. The CDR3 is 14 amino acids. As DNA, the CDR3 is TGCAGCGTTGAACTCGGACAGGGGGGGAATGAGCAGTTCTTC. The encoded protein is CSVELGQGGNEQFF.

The sample holds a few counts of this clonotype. The V and J genes are TRBV7-9 and TRBJ2-7; 9 bases are shared with TRBD2. The CDR3 is 17 residues long. J was trimmed by 7 bases and V by 2 bases; bases with no gene match: 15. Germline assignment: CDR1 SEHNR and CDR2 FQNEAQ (reference sequence). The DNA of the CDR3 is TGTGCCAGCAGCTTACCTTCTAGCGGGGCGCCCCCCGGTGAGCAGTACTTC. Translation: CASSLPSSGAPPGEQYF.

This clonotype occurred many times. The rearrangement links TRBV6-2 or TRBV6-3 to TRBJ1-1; D is ambiguous. The CDR3 runs to 14 residues. V lost 5 bases and J lost 0, with 10 bases in between. Germline-derived CDR1 and CDR2 are MNHEY and SVGEGT. CDR3 region: CASSKTEMNTEAFF. The CDR3 DNA follows: TGTGCCAGCAGTAAAACAGAGATGAACACTGAAGCTTTCTTT.

The chain has TRBV5-1 and TRBJ2-1; 9 bases fit TRBD1. The CDR3 extends over 16 amino acids. V shed 6 bases and J 7 bases; nucleotides not matched to a gene: 14. Germline-derived CDR1 and CDR2 are SGHRS and YFSETQ. The CDR3 region has the DNA TGCGCCAGCAACATTGCTTCGGGACAGGGTGGTAATGAGCAGTTCTTC. It translates to CASNIASGQGGNEQFF.

A few counts support this clonotype. The chain is built from TRBV27 and TRBJ1-5, with 7 bases matching TRBD1. CDR1 is MNHEY and CDR2 is SMNVEV in the germline V gene (reference sequence). After removal of 5 bases from V and 7 bases from J, the junction contained 8 bases not matched to a gene. This CDR3 comprises 14 residues. The CDR3 nucleotides read TGTGCCAGCAGTCCACAGGGGACGCGGCAGCCCCAGCATTTT. Translating it yields CASSPQGTRQPQHF.

This rearrangement joins TRBV10-1 to TRBJ2-3; TRBD2 matches 10 bases. The CDR3 contains 15 residues. Trimming cost V 5 bases and J 6 bases; bases outside gene matches: 8. CDR1 is WNHNN, CDR2 SYGVQD, per germline (reference sequence). The CDR3 DNA sequence: TGCGCCAGCAGTCCGAGCGGGGGGGCCCGGGATACGCAGTATTTT. Translation: CASSPSGGARDTQYF.

V and J are TRBV2 and TRBJ1-1, with 7 bases aligning to TRBD1. Germline V CDR1 and CDR2: SNHLY, FYNNEI. This CDR3 is 14 amino acids long. Trimming at V came to 1 base and at J to 8 bases, leaving 7 bases not matched to a gene. In nucleotides, the CDR3 is TGTGCCAGCAGTGAAGAGGGGACAGCCGGGGAAGCTTTCTTT. It specifies CASSEEGTAGEAFF. The variable domain in full, with the rest retrieved from reference TRBV2 and TRBJ1-1, is EPEVTQTPSHQVTQMGQEVILRCVPISNHLYFYWYRQILGQKVEFLVSFYNNEISEKSEIFDDQFSVERPDGSNFTLKIRSTKLEDSAMYFCASSEEGTAGEAFFGQGTRLTVV.

This chain uses TRBV20-1 with TRBJ1-5, with TRBD1 as a possible D gene (6 bases). V lost 1 base and J lost 5, with 9 bases in between. CDR3 length equals 13 residues. Germline CDR1 is DFQATT and CDR2 is SNEGSKA (reference sequence). CDR3: CSARGRGDQPQHF. CDR3 nucleotide sequence: TGCAGTGCTAGAGGTAGGGGGGATCAGCCCCAGCATTTT.

This clonotype was counted at least ten times. The CDR3 loop is CASSLAGQGESPLHF. The CDR3 region has the DNA TGCGCCAGCAGCTTGGCGGGTCAAGGGGAATCACCCCTCCACTTT. The rearrangement uses TRBV5-1 and TRBJ1-6; possible D gene TRBD1, 5 bases. CDR3 length equals 15 residues. Germline V gives CDR1 SGHRS, CDR2 YFSETQ. V dropped 0 bases and J dropped 10 bases, with 14 bases sitting between them.

This chain uses TRBV20-1 with TRBJ2-7; 8 nucleotides line up with TRBD1. Germline V CDR1 and CDR2: DFQATT, SNEGSKA (reference sequence). Unmatched junction bases numbered 6, after V lost 2 bases and J lost 3 bases. The CDR3 loop spans 14 amino acids. The CDR3 DNA follows: TGCAGTGCTAGACTCCACGACAGGGGCTACGAGCAGTACTTC. Amino acid sequence: CSARLHDRGYEQYF.

The chain recombines TRBV7-9 with TRBJ2-7, with TRBD1 identical over 8 bases. Trimming took 5 bases from V and 2 from J; bases not matched to a gene: 11. CDR1 SEHNR and CDR2 FQNEAQ come from the germline V gene (reference sequence). The CDR3 is 16 residues long. In DNA, the CDR3 is TGTGCCAGCAGCCCAAACCCGGGACAGGCGCCCTACGAGCAGTACTTC. Protein sequence: CASSPNPGQAPYEQYF.

The V gene is TRBV10-2, the J gene TRBJ2-7; 8 bases line up with TRBD2. Germline CDR1 is WSHSY and CDR2 is SAAADI. Trimming took 9 bases from V and 2 from J; bases not matched to a gene: 6. CDR3 length: 13 residues. CDR3 nucleotide sequence: TGCGCCAGTTTAGCGGGGAACCCCTACGAGCAGTACTTC. Encoded protein: CASLAGNPYEQYF.

The chain uses TRBV20-1 and TRBJ2-1, with 10 bases lining up with TRBD2. This CDR3 contains 15 residues. V trimming: 0 bases; J trimming: 7 bases; junction bases outside the gene matches: 6. Germline CDR1 and CDR2: DFQATT and SNEGSKA (reference sequence). CDR3 DNA: TGCAGTGCTAGAGAATTAGCGGGAGGCTGGAATGAGCAGTTCTTC. It encodes CSARELAGGWNEQFF.